This record looks at one T cell receptor (beta chain) sequence and its context. Between the trimmed V and J ends, which lost 1 base and 0 bases, there was a span of 6 bases. The CDR3 sequence is 14 residues long. Per the germline V gene, CDR1 is SEHNR and CDR2 is FQNEAQ (reference sequence). The source of the sample is a study of PD-1 blockade in classical Hodgkin lymphoma. TCRdb's table, derived via immunoSEQ multiplex PCR, lists solely in-frame clones and lacks some. Here the sample spans about 4,200 clones, roughly 90% being singletons. In every patient, relapse followed autologous stem cell transplantation, while exposure to brentuximab vedotin differed. Thawed PBMCs yielded CD4+ T cells through magnetic negative selection.

Specimen: CD4+ T cells from blood, collected at baseline. The chain couples TRBV7-9 to TRBJ2-5; D call uncertain. The source is a human donor with classical Hodgkin lymphoma. This chain's CDR3 is CASSLGLNQETQYF. The CDR3 nucleotides read TGTGCCAGCAGCTTAGGGCTAAACCAAGAGACCCAGTACTTC. Together with reference TRBV7-9 and TRBJ2-5, the CDR3 gives the full variable domain: DTGVSQNPRHKITKRGQNVTFRCDPISEHNRLYWYRQTLGQGPEFLTYFQNEAQLEKSRLLSDRFSAERPKGSFSTLEIQRTEQGDSAMYLCASSLGLNQETQYFGPGTRLLVL.